A single sample gave rise to the 28 T cell receptor beta chains below, sequenced in a study of T cells after yellow fever vaccination. TCRdb used MiXCR to reprocess the 5' RACE reads, holding one entry per CDR3 protein. The sample has a few hundred thousand distinct CDR3 sequences; 15% to 20% are singletons. Sequenced material: PBMCs, taken 15 days after the yellow fever booster vaccination. The source is a man aged 30-40 years who received the YFV17D yellow fever vaccine.

The chain carries TRBV7-9 and TRBJ2-5; possibly TRBD1 for D (5 bases). Trimming left V 5 bases short and J 1 base short, with 14 bases between. Germline lookup yields CDR1 SEHNR and CDR2 FQNEAQ (reference sequence). This CDR3 is built from 15 residues. This CDR3 reads CASSRRASIQETQYF. In DNA form, the CDR3 reads TGTGCCAGCAGCCGCAGGGCTTCTATCCAAGAGACCCAGTACTTC.

This chain links TRBV15 with TRBJ1-2, with TRBD1 as a possible D gene (5 bases). The CDR3 spans 15 residues. Trimming took 0 bases from V and 7 from J, leaving 15 bases between them. CDR1 and CDR2 from the germline V gene are LNHNV and YYDKDF (reference sequence). Written as DNA, the CDR3 is TGTGCCACCAGCAGAGAGCCAGTGATGGGGACTGGCTACACCTTC. This encodes CATSREPVMGTGYTF.

V and J are TRBV30 and TRBJ1-2, with unresolved D. The CDR3 runs to 14 residues. Germline V gene lookup returns CDR1 GTSNPN and CDR2 SVGIG (reference sequence). The V and J ends lost 3 bases and 0 bases respectively, with 11 bases between them. CDR3 nucleotides: TGTGCCTGGAGCTGGGTAGGAGCTAACTATGGCTACACCTTC. Its protein is CAWSWVGANYGYTF. Drawing the rest from reference TRBV30 and TRBJ1-2, the complete variable domain is SQTIHQWPATLVQPVGSPLSLECTVEGTSNPNLYWYRQAAGRGLQLLFYSVGIGQISSEVPQNLSASRPQDRQFILSSKKLLLSDSGFYLCAWSWVGANYGYTFGSGTRLTVV.

The CDR3 here is CASTLESGRSYEQYF. The DNA of the CDR3 is TGCGCCAGCACCCTTGAGTCCGGGAGGTCCTACGAGCAGTACTTC. V and J are TRBV5-1 and TRBJ2-7; 7 bases line up with TRBD2. V dropped 6 bases and J dropped 1; count of bases not matched to a gene: 10. The V gene's germline CDR1 is SGHRS and CDR2 YFSETQ. The CDR3 has 15 residues.

The chain combines TRBV6-5 with TRBJ2-1; D possibly uses TRBD1 or TRBD2 (5 bases each). Deletions cut 2 bases from V and 8 bases from J, with 13 bases between. Germline CDR1 is MNHEY and CDR2 is SVGAGI. The length of the CDR3 is 14 residues. In DNA, the CDR3 is TGTGCCAGCAGTTACGGGGGTGCGCGAGATGAGCAGTTCTTC. It specifies CASSYGGARDEQFF.

The chain combines TRBV5-1 with TRBJ2-1, with D possibly matching TRBD2 (6 bases). The CDR3 extends over 17 amino acids. V lost 4 bases, J lost 0 bases, and 17 bases lay in between. CDR1 is SGHRS and CDR2 is YFSETQ in the germline V gene. The CDR3 coding sequence is TGCGCCAGCAGCACCCTACTAGCTACAAGCTCCTACAATGAGCAGTTCTTC. It yields the protein CASSTLLATSSYNEQFF.

In this sample, this clonotype turned up a few times. This rearrangement joins TRBV28 to TRBJ2-1, with 7 bases fitting TRBD2. V trimming: 4 bases; J trimming: 1 base; junction bases outside the gene matches: 13. Germline-derived CDR1 and CDR2 are MDHEN and SYDVKM. CDR3 length: 18 residues. In DNA, the CDR3 is TGTGCCAGCAGTTCTTGGGGAGGGAAGGCTTTGTCCTACAATGAGCAGTTCTTC. Encoded protein: CASSSWGGKALSYNEQFF.

The V call is TRBV11-2, the J call TRBJ2-4; perhaps TRBD1 as D (5 bases). Trimming removed 5 bases from V and 9 bases from J, with 20 bases in between. This CDR3 is built from 15 residues. CDR1 is SGHAT and CDR2 is FQNNGV in the germline V gene. The CDR3 sequence: CASSLLADSQGIQYF. The CDR3 region has the DNA TGTGCCAGCAGCCTACTCGCCGACAGCCAGGGCATTCAGTACTTC.

This clonotype was counted many times. The chain carries TRBV18 and TRBJ2-7; 9 bases fit TRBD1. CDR3 size: 14 residues. Trimming at V came to 6 bases and at J to 5 bases, leaving 8 bases not matched to a gene. Germline CDR1 is KGHSH and CDR2 is LQKENI. CDR3 sequence (DNA): TGTGCCAGCTCCCCAAAAACAGGGGGCCACGAGCAGTACTTC. This sequence encodes CASSPKTGGHEQYF.

The J gene is TRBJ2-7, the V gene TRBV27; tentative D call: TRBD2 (5 bases). The V end lost 7 bases, the J end lost 6 bases, and 16 bases lay between the germline ends. The CDR3 extends over 13 amino acids. The germline gives CDR1 MNHEY, CDR2 SMNVEV (reference sequence). The CDR3 bases are TGTGCCAGCACCCTGGGAGCTGGTTTCGAGCAGTACTTC. Protein sequence: CASTLGAGFEQYF.

The V gene is TRBV7-6, the J gene TRBJ1-2; D is perhaps TRBD1 (6 bases). The CDR3 spans 12 residues. Germline assignment: CDR1 SGHVS and CDR2 FNYEAQ. V was pared by 6 bases and J by 7 bases, with 12 bases between. CDR3 bases: TGTGCCAGCAGGTCACAGGGATCTGGCTACACCTTC. This encodes CASRSQGSGYTF.

The genes are TRBV11-1 and TRBJ2-7, with 8 bases fitting TRBD1. The V segment lost 1 base and the J segment 4 bases; nucleotides outside the gene matches: 3. The CDR3 length is 14 residues. CDR1 and CDR2 from the germline V gene are SGHAT and FQDESV (reference sequence). CDR3 amino acids: CASSLEDREYEQYF. The CDR3 DNA reads TGTGCCAGCAGCTTAGAGGACAGGGAATACGAGCAGTACTTC.

This clonotype was recorded a few times. The CDR3 sequence: CSARPRQIPGKPQHF. CDR3 bases: TGCAGTGCTCGACCCCGACAGATCCCAGGGAAGCCCCAGCATTTT. The V and J genes are TRBV20-1 and TRBJ1-5; possibly TRBD1 for D (5 bases). Germline CDR1 and CDR2: DFQATT and SNEGSKA (reference sequence). The CDR3 has 15 amino acids. V lost 5 bases, J lost 8 bases, and 22 bases lay in between.

This chain uses TRBV20-1 with TRBJ2-7; weak D call: TRBD1 (5 bases). The CDR3 extends over 15 amino acids. The germline gives CDR1 DFQATT, CDR2 SNEGSKA (reference sequence). V gave up 5 bases and J gave up 0 bases, with 17 bases separating them. The CDR3 region is CSALDPDKSSYEQYF. In DNA form, the CDR3 reads TGCAGTGCTCTCGACCCGGACAAAAGCTCCTACGAGCAGTACTTC.

The rearrangement uses TRBV4-3 and TRBJ1-4; D gene uncertain. The CDR3 is made up of 13 amino acids. The germline V and J ends were trimmed by 4 bases and 10 bases, with 13 bases remaining between them. The germline V gene has CDR1 LGHNA and CDR2 YSLEER. The CDR3, as DNA: TGCGCCAGCAGCCCCGGCTGGGCGGGAAAACTGTTTTTT. It specifies CASSPGWAGKLFF.

The V gene is TRBV5-1, the J gene TRBJ2-5; D possibly matches TRBD1 or TRBD2 (5 bases each). Trimming stripped 3 bases from V and 5 bases from J, with 17 bases between. The CDR3 covers 15 residues. Germline CDR1 SGHRS, CDR2 YFSETQ. CDR3 DNA: TGCGCCAGCAGCTCCTCGCGCTTGGGACGGGAGACCCAGTACTTC. Translating it yields CASSSSRLGRETQYF.

This clonotype was seen at least ten times. This chain joins TRBV6-2 or TRBV6-3 and TRBJ2-5; D gene uncertain. Germline loops: CDR1 MNHEY, CDR2 SVGEGT. The CDR3 is 12 residues long. Trimming cost V 2 bases and J 4 bases, with 5 bases left between them. CDR3 loop: CASSYGRETQYF. CDR3 DNA sequence: TGTGCCAGCAGTTACGGACGAGAGACCCAGTACTTC.

The table lists this clonotype with many counts. The rearrangement joins TRBV29-1 to TRBJ2-5; D may be TRBD1 or TRBD2 (6 bases each). Germline loops: CDR1 SQVTM, CDR2 ANQGSEA. The CDR3 spans 12 residues. Trimming left V 6 bases short and J 5 bases short, with 13 bases between. The CDR3 DNA reads TGCAGCGTCCTTTCCGGGGGCGAGACCCAGTACTTC. It translates to CSVLSGGETQYF.

This chain joins TRBV12-3 or TRBV12-4 and TRBJ2-7; TRBD2 matches at 8 bases. Trimming removed 5 bases from V and 3 bases from J; junction bases left unmatched: 12. The CDR3 sequence is 16 residues long. The CDR3 coding sequence is TGTGCCAGCAGTCGGGGACCCCCGGCGGGAGGCTACGAGCAGTACTTC. Its translation is CASSRGPPAGGYEQYF.

The sample holds many counts of this clonotype. This chain joins TRBV20-1 and TRBJ2-7; 12 bases line up with TRBD2. The CDR3 sequence is 16 residues long. The V and J ends lost 3 bases and 3 bases, in that order; junction bases with no gene match: 9. Germline CDR1 DFQATT, CDR2 SNEGSKA (reference sequence). The CDR3 reads CSASASGRAVFYEQYF. DNA of the CDR3: TGCAGTGCTAGTGCTAGCGGGAGGGCCGTGTTCTACGAGCAGTACTTC.

The rearrangement links TRBV4-3 to TRBJ2-5; possibly TRBD2 for D (6 bases). The CDR3 loop spans 19 amino acids. Germline V gives CDR1 LGHNA, CDR2 YSLEER. V was cut by 4 bases and J by 1 base, with 25 bases left in between. The CDR3 coding sequence is TGCGCCAGCAGCCGCCAATCCTACCGGAGGGGCGGGTCCCAAGAGACCCAGTACTTC. Translation: CASSRQSYRRGGSQETQYF.

The chain carries TRBV7-2 and TRBJ2-2, with 8 positions matching TRBD1. The CDR3 consists of 15 residues. The trim removed 2 bases at V and 7 bases at J, leaving 6 bases unmatched. Germline V gene sequence: CDR1 SGHTA, CDR2 FQGNSA. The CDR3: CASSLFRGLYGELFF. The CDR3 nucleotides are TGTGCCAGCAGCTTATTCAGGGGGCTCTACGGGGAGCTGTTTTTT.

V and J are TRBV7-6 and TRBJ2-4, with D uncertain. Trimming took off 5 bases at V and 2 bases at J, with 16 bases between the two ends. This CDR3 region has 16 residues. CDR1 and CDR2 (germline): SGHVS, FNYEAQ. The CDR3 here is CASSLSDRPSKNIQYF. Written as DNA, the CDR3 is TGTGCCAGCAGCCTATCCGACCGGCCGTCCAAAAACATTCAGTACTTC.

This clonotype was counted only a few times. This sequence joins TRBV6-6 and TRBJ2-7; D unclear. V was cut by 6 bases and J by 4 bases, with 10 bases left in between. The germline gives CDR1 MNHNY, CDR2 SVGAGI (reference sequence). The CDR3 is 12 amino acids. DNA for the CDR3: TGTGCCAGCAGCCCTACAGAATACGAGCAGTACTTC. Translated, it gives CASSPTEYEQYF.

The rearrangement uses TRBV7-9 and TRBJ2-1, with 7 bases lining up with TRBD2. In germline, CDR1 is SEHNR, CDR2 FQNEAQ (reference sequence). With 5 bases clipped from V and 12 bases from J, the junction kept 7 bases outside the gene matches. The CDR3 has 12 amino acids. The CDR3 sequence: CASSPEGRGQFF. CDR3 bases: TGTGCCAGCAGCCCCGAGGGGAGGGGGCAGTTCTTC. Looking up the rest from reference TRBV7-9 and TRBJ2-1 gives the full variable domain: DTGVSQNPRHKITKRGQNVTFRCDPISEHNRLYWYRQTLGQGPEFLTYFQNEAQLEKSRLLSDRFSAERPKGSFSTLEIQRTEQGDSAMYLCASSPEGRGQFFGPGTRLTVL.

The V and J genes are TRBV7-2 and TRBJ2-1; possibly TRBD1 for D (5 bases). CDR3 length: 14 amino acids. V was trimmed by 5 bases and J by 10 bases, leaving 18 bases between them. Germline-derived CDR1 and CDR2 are SGHTA and FQGNSA. CDR3 DNA: TGTGCCAGCAGCCCCTCTAATTGGGGCGGCGAGCAGTTCTTC. Its translation is CASSPSNWGGEQFF.

This clonotype showed up just a few times. The chain has TRBV7-9 and TRBJ2-7; possibly TRBD1 for D (5 bases). The ends were cut back, 5 bases at V and 1 base at J, with 18 bases in the middle. Germline V gives CDR1 SEHNR, CDR2 FQNEAQ (reference sequence). The CDR3 totals 16 residues. CDR3 nucleotides: TGTGCCAGCAGCCCCGAATGGACACCAATTTCCTACGAGCAGTACTTC. It codes for CASSPEWTPISYEQYF.

CDR3 sequence reads: CSARAPLTGHEQFF. In DNA, the CDR3 is TGCAGTGCTCGAGCGCCCCTAACAGGACATGAGCAGTTCTTC. The chain links TRBV20-1 to TRBJ2-1; D may be TRBD1 (5 bases). CDR3 length: 14 residues. The germline V gene has CDR1 DFQATT and CDR2 SNEGSKA (reference sequence). Trimming cost V 5 bases and J 8 bases, with 19 bases left between them.